The 29 T cell receptor beta chains in this list originate from one sample, sequenced in a study of OX40 agonist ivuxolimab in advanced cancers. Generated by immunoSEQ multiplex PCR, the TCRdb table keeps only in-frame clones and is missing some. The top ten hold 3.5% to 6% of the sample, which has approximately 83,000 clones, approximately 84% seen once. Specimen: CD4+ or CD8+ T cells sorted from blood, collected in a trial of the OX40 agonist ivuxolimab. These receptors all stem from an adult with an advanced solid tumor such as melanoma, head and neck, liver or kidney cancer.

The genes are TRBV29-1 and TRBJ2-1, with D perhaps matching TRBD2 (5 bases). The germline V gene has CDR1 SQVTM and CDR2 ANQGSEA. The CDR3 runs 16 residues. Trimming removed 1 base from V and 4 bases from J, with 17 bases in between. The CDR3 region has the DNA TGCAGCGTTGAAGCCTTTGAGCGGTTTTTATACAATGAGCAGTTCTTC. As protein: CSVEAFERFLYNEQFF.

The chain employs TRBV5-1 and TRBJ1-2, with a tentative D call TRBD1 (6 bases). V was pared by 3 bases and J by 6 bases, with 12 bases between. Germline loops: CDR1 SGHRS, CDR2 YFSETQ. This CDR3 has 13 residues. The CDR3 DNA follows: TGCGCCAGCAGCTACTCCCGGACAGATGGCTACACCTTC. This translates into CASSYSRTDGYTF. The whole variable domain, filled in from reference TRBV5-1 and TRBJ1-2, reads KAGVTQTPRYLIKTRGQQVTLSCSPISGHRSVSWYQQTPGQGLQFLFEYFSETQRNKGNFPGRFSGRQFSNSRSEMNVSTLELGDSALYLCASSYSRTDGYTFGSGTRLTVV.

The DNA for the CDR3 is TGTGCCAGCAGCTTAGTAGGTTCTGGGGGGTCTGAAGCTTTCTTT. It encodes CASSLVGSGGSEAFF. The chain recombines TRBV7-2 with TRBJ1-1; a weak D match, TRBD1 (5 bases). CDR1 and CDR2 (germline): SGHTA, FQGNSA. CDR3 length equals 15 residues. Deletions cut 1 base from V and 6 bases from J, with 15 bases between.

This chain links TRBV7-2 with TRBJ2-1; D gene unclear. This CDR3 has 11 amino acids. V was cut by 3 bases and J by 5 bases, with 2 bases left in between. In germline, CDR1 is SGHTA, CDR2 FQGNSA. For the CDR3, the DNA is TGTGCCAGCAGCTTTAACAATGAGCAGTTCTTC. Amino acids: CASSFNNEQFF.

The chain recombines TRBV20-1 with TRBJ1-6; D call uncertain. V lost 1 base and J 12 bases, leaving 7 bases between the germline ends. Per the germline V gene, CDR1 is DFQATT and CDR2 is SNEGSKA (reference sequence). The length of the CDR3 is 11 residues. The CDR3 DNA reads as TGCAGTGCTAGAGGTCGGGGACCCCTCCACTTT. It encodes CSARGRGPLHF.

The chain is built from TRBV13 and TRBJ2-7; no clear D. V dropped 3 bases and J dropped 3 bases, with 12 bases sitting between them. Germline-derived CDR1 and CDR2 are PRHDT and FYEKMQ (reference sequence). The CDR3 runs 14 residues. The CDR3 loop reads CASSLGWNVYEQYF. For the CDR3, the DNA is TGTGCCAGCAGCTTGGGGTGGAATGTCTACGAGCAGTACTTC.

The chain links TRBV4-3 to TRBJ2-7, with D perhaps matching TRBD1 (6 bases). In germline, CDR1 is LGHNA, CDR2 YSLEER. The CDR3 loop spans 13 amino acids. Trimming cost V 4 bases and J 4 bases, with 11 bases left between them. CDR3 coding DNA: TGCGCCAGCAGCCTCCGGACAGAGTACGAGCAGTACTTC. Amino acids: CASSLRTEYEQYF.

The V call is TRBV6-1, the J call TRBJ2-3; tentatively, D is TRBD2 (6 bases). Trimming cost V 10 bases and J 3 bases, with 17 bases left between them. Germline assignment: CDR1 MNHNS and CDR2 SASEGT. The CDR3 length is 14 residues. The CDR3 DNA sequence: TGTGCCACCCAAGCCCGTGGGGGGACAGATACGCAGTATTTT. Translated, it gives CATQARGGTDTQYF.

The chain is built from TRBV5-1 and TRBJ2-5, with a possible D match to TRBD2 (6 bases). V lost 0 bases, J lost 5 bases, and 11 bases lay in between. Germline assignment: CDR1 SGHRS and CDR2 YFSETQ. The CDR3 contains 14 residues. The CDR3 DNA is TGCGCCAGCAGCTTGGATACGGGGGTCGAGACCCAGTACTTC. This codes for CASSLDTGVETQYF.

This chain uses TRBV5-4 with TRBJ2-7, with D possibly being TRBD1 or TRBD2 (5 bases each). The CDR3 totals 14 residues. V was cut by 4 bases and J by 2 bases, with 13 bases left in between. Germline lookup yields CDR1 SGHNT and CDR2 YYREEE (reference sequence). DNA of the CDR3: TGTGCCAGCAGCCGAAACGGGGACGCCTACGAGCAGTACTTC. Translated: CASSRNGDAYEQYF.

J is TRBJ2-3 and V is TRBV4-1, with 9 bases aligning to TRBD2. This CDR3 has 16 amino acids. CDR1 MGHRA and CDR2 YSYEKL come from the germline V gene. V trimming: 0 bases; J trimming: 4 bases; junction bases outside the gene matches: 5. The CDR3 protein is CASSQEWRGGPDTQYF. Written as DNA, the CDR3 is TGCGCCAGCAGCCAAGAGTGGCGGGGGGGCCCAGATACGCAGTATTTT.

This chain links TRBV19 with TRBJ2-5, with D possibly matching TRBD1 (6 bases). Trimming removed 4 bases at V and 5 bases at J, with 11 bases between. This CDR3 has 13 residues. In germline, CDR1 is LNHDA, CDR2 SQIVND (reference sequence). The CDR3 reads CASSRTEGETQYF. The CDR3, as DNA: TGTGCCAGTAGTAGGACAGAAGGGGAGACCCAGTACTTC. The full variable domain, with the rest looked up from reference TRBV19 and TRBJ2-5, is DGGITQSPKYLFRKEGQNVTLSCEQNLNHDAMYWYRQDPGQGLRLIYYSQIVNDFQKGDIAEGYSVSREKKESFPLTVTSAQKNPTAFYLCASSRTEGETQYFGPGTRLLVL.

The J gene is TRBJ2-5, the V gene TRBV18; D gene unclear. There are 12 residues in the CDR3. V was clipped by 1 base and J by 5 bases, with 5 bases between them. Germline V lookup: CDR1 KGHSH, CDR2 LQKENI. CDR3: CASSPLDETQYF. The CDR3, as DNA: TGTGCCAGCTCACCACTGGACGAGACCCAGTACTTC.

The genes are TRBV19 and TRBJ1-3; a possible D gene is TRBD1 (5 bases). The V gene's germline CDR1 is LNHDA and CDR2 SQIVND (reference sequence). V was clipped by 5 bases and J by 2 bases, with 13 bases between them. The CDR3 covers 15 residues. The CDR3 spells CASSPITTAGNTIYF. For the CDR3, the DNA is TGTGCCAGTAGTCCAATTACGACAGCTGGAAACACCATATATTTT.

The gene calls are TRBV7-2 and TRBJ1-2, with D unresolved. CDR3 length: 13 amino acids. V lost 5 bases and J 5 bases, leaving 12 bases between the germline ends. CDR1 SGHTA and CDR2 FQGNSA come from the germline V gene. The CDR3 spells CASSPDSRYGYTF. CDR3 nucleotide sequence: TGTGCCAGCAGCCCCGACTCCCGATATGGCTACACCTTC.

The rearrangement joins TRBV7-9 to TRBJ1-1, with D hard to call. The CDR3 has 14 amino acids. V dropped 6 bases and J dropped 3 bases, with 14 bases sitting between them. Germline lookup yields CDR1 SEHNR and CDR2 FQNEAQ (reference sequence). For the CDR3, the DNA is TGTGCCAGCAGATCCGGAGTTTATGACACTGAAGCTTTCTTT. Protein sequence: CASRSGVYDTEAFF.

The chain uses TRBV9 and TRBJ1-6; no clear D gene. The germline gives CDR1 SGDLS, CDR2 YYNGEE. Trimming removed 3 bases from V and 11 bases from J, with 12 bases in between. This CDR3 comprises 13 residues. The CDR3 is CASSETPDPPLHF. In nucleotides, the CDR3 is TGTGCCAGCAGCGAGACTCCGGACCCACCCCTCCACTTT.

J is TRBJ2-3 and V is TRBV27; D is undetermined. Per the germline V gene, CDR1 is MNHEY and CDR2 is SMNVEV (reference sequence). Trimming left V 2 bases short and J 4 bases short, with 13 bases between. The CDR3 is 15 residues long. The CDR3 DNA reads as TGTGCCAGCAGTTTACCCGGAAACCCGCCAGATACGCAGTATTTT. Its translation: CASSLPGNPPDTQYF.

The rearrangement uses TRBV25-1 and TRBJ1-2; no clear D gene. This CDR3 is built from 14 residues. The germline V gene has CDR1 MGHDK and CDR2 SYGVNS. V shed 3 bases and J shed 0 bases, with 8 bases lying between them. The DNA of the CDR3 is TGTGCCAGCAGTGACACGACTGCTAACTATGGCTACACCTTC. Translation gives CASSDTTANYGYTF.

The V gene is TRBV5-1, the J gene TRBJ2-1; a possible D gene is TRBD2 (5 bases). V was shortened by 6 bases and J by 3 bases, with 10 bases between the two germline ends. Per the germline V gene, CDR1 is SGHRS and CDR2 is YFSETQ. This CDR3 has 13 amino acids. CDR3 sequence reads: CASTDTSYNEQFF. CDR3 nucleotides: TGCGCCAGCACCGATACTAGCTACAATGAGCAGTTCTTC.

This clone occurred a few times. V and J are TRBV7-9 and TRBJ2-5; 7 bases map to TRBD2. Looked up from germline, CDR1 is SEHNR and CDR2 is FQNEAQ (reference sequence). This CDR3 region has 13 residues. Trimming removed 10 bases from V and 4 bases from J; junction bases left unmatched: 9. Written as DNA, the CDR3 is TGTGCCATGCGACTAATAGCGGGAGAGACCCAGTACTTC. This gives the protein CAMRLIAGETQYF.

This rearrangement joins TRBV6-5 to TRBJ2-5, with TRBD2 identical over 8 bases. Looked up from germline, CDR1 is MNHEY and CDR2 is SVGAGI. CDR3 size: 16 residues. Trimming removed 2 bases from V and 2 bases from J; junction bases left unmatched: 7. Here the CDR3 reads CASSYQLAGLQETQYF. CDR3 coding DNA: TGTGCCAGCAGTTACCAGTTAGCGGGGTTACAAGAGACCCAGTACTTC.

The rearrangement uses TRBV5-6 and TRBJ1-5; D gene uncertain. Per the germline V gene, CDR1 is SGHDT and CDR2 is YYEEEE. This CDR3 spans 14 amino acids. V gave up 4 bases and J gave up 2 bases, with 10 bases separating them. CDR3 amino acids: CASSLGRGNQPQHF. The CDR3 bases are TGTGCCAGCAGCCTGGGGAGGGGCAATCAGCCCCAGCATTTT.

This chain connects TRBV2 to TRBJ2-5; 9 bases fit TRBD2. The CDR3 spans 15 residues. Losses at the gene ends were 4 bases for V and 4 bases for J; bases not matched to a gene: 7. Germline V gene data show CDR1 as SNHLY and CDR2 as FYNNEI. CDR3 nucleotides: TGTGCCAGCAGTGCTGGACTAGCGAGCGGAGAGACCCAGTACTTC. This sequence encodes CASSAGLASGETQYF.

V and J are TRBV9 and TRBJ2-3, with a tentative D call TRBD2 (6 bases). The germline gives CDR1 SGDLS, CDR2 YYNGEE. The CDR3 runs 14 residues. Trimming left V 2 bases short and J 5 bases short, with 12 bases between. CDR3 residues: CASSVDRDLDTQYF. The DNA of the CDR3 is TGTGCCAGCAGCGTGGACCGGGACTTAGATACGCAGTATTTT. Full variable domain (outside the CDR3, taken from reference TRBV9 and TRBJ2-3): DSGVTQTPKHLITATGQRVTLRCSPRSGDLSVYWYQQSLDQGLQFLIQYYNGEERAKGNILERFSAQQFPDLHSELNLSSLELGDSALYFCASSVDRDLDTQYFGPGTRLTVL.

The chain couples TRBV2 to TRBJ2-2; possibly TRBD2 for D (5 bases). The germline V gene has CDR1 SNHLY and CDR2 FYNNEI. The CDR3 consists of 14 residues. V was shortened by 8 bases and J by 5 bases, with 15 bases between the two germline ends. The DNA of the CDR3 is TGTGCCAGCGGGGATCTGACGGGGACCGGGGAGCTGTTTTTT. Amino acids: CASGDLTGTGELFF.

For the CDR3, the DNA is TGTGCCAGCAGCTTGACAGGGGGCGGAATCCAGCCCCAGCATTTT. Translation: CASSLTGGGIQPQHF. The V call is TRBV7-9, the J call TRBJ1-5; 10 bases map to TRBD1. From germline, CDR1 is SEHNR and CDR2 FQNEAQ (reference sequence). The junction had 6 bases not matched to a gene; V was cut back by 3 bases and J by 7 bases. The CDR3 has 15 amino acids.

The rearrangement uses TRBV19 and TRBJ1-1; D not certain. V was pared by 5 bases and J by 10 bases, with 11 bases between. The CDR3 runs to 11 residues. Germline V gene sequence: CDR1 LNHDA, CDR2 SQIVND (reference sequence). The CDR3 region is CASSGVKRAFF. CDR3 sequence (DNA): TGTGCCAGTAGTGGGGTCAAGCGAGCTTTCTTT.

V is TRBV5-4 and J is TRBJ1-3; D is unclear. CDR1 and CDR2 from the germline V gene are SGHNT and YYREEE (reference sequence). Between the trimmed V and J ends, which lost 0 bases and 0 bases, there was a span of 10 bases. The CDR3 is made up of 16 amino acids. CDR3 DNA sequence: TGTGCCAGCAGCTTGGGGGCCCCAAGCTCTGGAAACACCATATATTTT. Its protein is CASSLGAPSSGNTIYF.